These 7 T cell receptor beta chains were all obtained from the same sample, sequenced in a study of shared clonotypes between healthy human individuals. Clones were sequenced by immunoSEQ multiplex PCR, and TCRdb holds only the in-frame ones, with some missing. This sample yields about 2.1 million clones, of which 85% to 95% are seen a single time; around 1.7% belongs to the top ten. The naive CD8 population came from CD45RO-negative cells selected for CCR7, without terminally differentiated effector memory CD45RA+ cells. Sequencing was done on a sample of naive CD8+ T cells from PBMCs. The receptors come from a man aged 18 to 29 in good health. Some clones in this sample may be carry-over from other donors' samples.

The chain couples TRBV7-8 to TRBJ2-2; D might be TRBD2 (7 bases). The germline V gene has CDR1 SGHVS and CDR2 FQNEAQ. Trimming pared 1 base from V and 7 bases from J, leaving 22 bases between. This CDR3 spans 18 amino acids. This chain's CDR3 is CASSLVPAAGEGNGELFF. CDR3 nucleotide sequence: TGTGCCAGCAGCTTAGTTCCGGCGGCAGGGGAGGGGAACGGGGAGCTGTTTTTT.

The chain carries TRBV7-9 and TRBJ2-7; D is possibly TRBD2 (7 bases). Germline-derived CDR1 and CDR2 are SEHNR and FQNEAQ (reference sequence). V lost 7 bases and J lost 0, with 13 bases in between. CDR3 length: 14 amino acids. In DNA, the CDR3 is TGTGCCAGCACCCCGGGGGGACACTCCTACGAGCAGTACTTC. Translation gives CASTPGGHSYEQYF.

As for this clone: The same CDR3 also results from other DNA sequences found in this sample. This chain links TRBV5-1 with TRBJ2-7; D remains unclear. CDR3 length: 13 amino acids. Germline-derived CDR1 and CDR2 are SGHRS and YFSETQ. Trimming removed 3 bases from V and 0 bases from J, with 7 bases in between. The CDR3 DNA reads TGCGCCAGCAGCTGGACGGGCTCCTACGAGCAGTACTTC. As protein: CASSWTGSYEQYF.

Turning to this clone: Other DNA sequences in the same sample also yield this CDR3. The CDR3 loop reads CASSSGTGELFF. The CDR3 bases are TGTGCCAGCAGCTCGGGAACCGGGGAGCTGTTTTTT. This chain uses TRBV11-2 with TRBJ2-2; D is possibly TRBD2 (5 bases). Germline loops: CDR1 SGHAT, CDR2 FQNNGV. CDR3 size: 12 residues. Trimming shortened V by 4 bases and J by 5 bases, and 5 bases separated the two germline ends.

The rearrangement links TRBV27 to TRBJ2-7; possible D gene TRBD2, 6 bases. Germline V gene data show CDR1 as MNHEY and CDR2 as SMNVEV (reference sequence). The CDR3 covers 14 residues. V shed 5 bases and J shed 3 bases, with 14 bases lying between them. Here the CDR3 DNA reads TGTGCCAGCAGTCAAGGAGGGGTTGGCTACGAGCAGTACTTC. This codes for CASSQGGVGYEQYF.

This CDR3 is CASSQDSSTGRYEKLFF. CDR3 sequence (DNA): TGCGCCAGCAGCCAAGATAGTTCCACAGGGCGGTATGAAAAACTGTTTTTT. The gene calls are TRBV4-3 and TRBJ1-4, with a tentative D call TRBD1 (6 bases). V lost 0 bases, J lost 6 bases, and 17 bases lay in between. CDR3 length equals 17 residues. Looked up from germline, CDR1 is LGHNA and CDR2 is YSLEER.

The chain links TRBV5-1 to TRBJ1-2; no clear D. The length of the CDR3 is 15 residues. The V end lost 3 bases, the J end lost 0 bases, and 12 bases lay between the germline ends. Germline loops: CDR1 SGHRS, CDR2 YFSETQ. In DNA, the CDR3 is TGCGCCAGCAGCTCCACATCAACGTCTAACTATGGCTACACCTTC. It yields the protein CASSSTSTSNYGYTF.